This T cell receptor beta chain derives from a study of CD8+ T cells in alopecia areata. For the study at large: Each of the treated patients was given oral tofacitinib, 5 to 10 mg twice daily, for moderate-to-severe alopecia areata. Tofacitinib dosing lasted 6 to 18 months, which was then followed by 6 months off drug.

RNA, once extracted, was reverse transcribed into cDNA for use as the sequencing template. Clones were read by immunoSEQ multiplex PCR, and TCRdb kept only the in-frame ones, dropping some. The data contain about 7,900 clones, approximately 50% of them singletons. As regards this clone: Its antigen is not known.

Collection of lesional scalp punch biopsies and peripheral blood was performed in alopecia areata patients. Notes on the study in general: Higher clonality was seen in lesional scalp than in normal scalp, especially in alopecia totalis/universalis. Sequencing of scalp samples also captures resident alphabeta T cells of normal skin.

The CDR3 loop spans 15 amino acids. J lost 5 bases, V lost 3 bases, and 7 bases had no gene match. The germline gives CDR1 SQVTM, CDR2 ANQGSEA. This clonotype was obtained from a human donor with alopecia areata. This chain uses TRBV29-1 with TRBJ2-5; 12 bases map to TRBD2. The material was skin, obtained at week 0. Here the CDR3 reads CSVDLAGGGVETQYF. The CDR3 bases are TGCAGCGTTGACCTAGCGGGAGGGGGCGTGGAGACCCAGTACTTC.